These T cell receptor beta chains were read from a single sample in a study of blood T cell repertoires in COVID-19. The data were produced by immunoSEQ multiplex PCR, yet TCRdb's version contains in-frame clones alone and is incomplete. The table has fewer than 150,000 clones, approximately 87% seen once. The sample was peripheral blood. The receptors originated from a man between 65 and 85 years old who had recovered from COVID-19. CDR3s include the opening cysteine and the closing phenylalanine or tryptophan. A D gene is named only where the DNA matches it firmly. Only some rows state a clone size, as once, few, many or a class for expanded clones.

TGCAGTGCTAGTCTCAGGGGCCAAGAGACCCAGTACTTC,CSASLRGQETQYF,NA,TRBJ2-5,TRBV20-1,NA
TGTGCCAGCAGTCTCCCGATGGAGAGGACTGAAGCTTTCTTT,CASSLPMERTEAFF,NA,TRBJ1-1,TRBV28,NA
TGTGCCAGCTCACCCACAAGATCCTACAATGAGCAGTTCTTC,CASSPTRSYNEQFF,NA,TRBJ2-1,TRBV18,NA
TGTGCCAGCAGCGACCTACTAGCGGGAGCCGAAAACACCGGGGAGCTGTTTTTT,CASSDLLAGAENTGELFF,TRBD2,TRBJ2-2,TRBV7-8,NA
TGTGCCAGCAGTTTAAGGGCAGGGTACAACGAGCAGTACTTC,CASSLRAGYNEQYF,NA,TRBJ2-7,TRBV27,NA
TGCGCCAGCAGCCAAGCAATCGGACAACGAGCTAACTATGGCTACACCTTC,CASSQAIGQRANYGYTF,NA,TRBJ1-2,TRBV4-3,NA
TGTGCCAGCAGTGACTCTCGTGCAGATACGCAGTATTTT,CASSDSRADTQYF,NA,TRBJ2-3,TRBV6-4,NA
TGTGCCAGCAGCTTAGACCAGGGGGCAGATACGCAGTATTTT,CASSLDQGADTQYF,TRBD1,TRBJ2-3,TRBV11-2,NA
TGTGCCATCAGTGAGTCGGCGAGCGGGGGTGAGAATTTC,CAISESASGGENF,TRBD2,TRBJ2-4,TRBV10-3,NA
TGTGCCAGCAGCTTAGTAACTAGCGGGGGACCCTACGAGCAGTACTTC,CASSLVTSGGPYEQYF,TRBD2,TRBJ2-7,TRBV11-2,NA
TGTGCCAGCAGCTTCCGGGACACCTTGAACACTGAAGCTTTCTTT,CASSFRDTLNTEAFF,NA,TRBJ1-1,TRBV21-1,few
TGTGCCATCAGTGGGAACAGGGGGGGAAATGAAAAACTGTTTTTT,CAISGNRGGNEKLFF,TRBD1,TRBJ1-4,TRBV10-3,NA
TGCAGCGTTGAAGTTGCGGACAGGGGAGCCGGGGAGCTGTTTTTT,CSVEVADRGAGELFF,TRBD1,TRBJ2-2,TRBV29-1,NA
TGTGCCAGCAGCCGGCTGAGGGAGGTGGATCAGCCCCAGCATTTT,CASSRLREVDQPQHF,NA,TRBJ1-5,TRBV14,NA
TGTGCCAGCAAGGGACAACTAATTACCGGGGAGCTGTTTTTT,CASKGQLITGELFF,NA,TRBJ2-2,TRBV2,NA
TGTGCCAGCACGGACAGGGGCTCTGGAAACACCATATATTTT,CASTDRGSGNTIYF,TRBD1,TRBJ1-3,TRBV3-1/TRBV3-2,NA
TGCGCCAGCAGCCCATCCTCCGGGACTAGGTCGGAGACCCAGTACTTC,CASSPSSGTRSETQYF,TRBD2,TRBJ2-5,TRBV4-1,NA
TGCGCCAGCAGCTTTACTAGCGGGGGGGCCGATGAGCAGTTCTTC,CASSFTSGGADEQFF,TRBD2,TRBJ2-1,TRBV5-1,NA
TGTGCCACTGGACAGGGTTCGGGGAGAGATACGCAGTATTTT,CATGQGSGRDTQYF,TRBD1,TRBJ2-3,TRBV19,few
TGCGCCAGCAGCCAAGATAACGTAGAGAGGAACGAGCAGTTCTTC,CASSQDNVERNEQFF,NA,TRBJ2-1,TRBV4-3,NA
TGTGCCAGCAGCTTACTAGCGGGGACCTACAATGAGCAGTTCTTC,CASSLLAGTYNEQFF,TRBD2,TRBJ2-1,TRBV7-3,few
TGTGCCAGCAGCGTAGGATCGGGGGGCCTCACTGAAGCTTTCTTT,CASSVGSGGLTEAFF,NA,TRBJ1-1,TRBV9,NA
TGTGCCAGCAGCCCGACAGGGACCTACAATGAGCAGTTCTTC,CASSPTGTYNEQFF,TRBD1,TRBJ2-1,TRBV7-3,NA
TGCAGCGTCCAGGGACTAGCGGGGAATCTCTACGAGCAGTACTTC,CSVQGLAGNLYEQYF,TRBD2,TRBJ2-7,TRBV29-1,NA
TGCGCCAGCCGGGGGAGGGGGACCCTCGAGCAGTACTTC,CASRGRGTLEQYF,NA,TRBJ2-7,TRBV5-1,NA
TGTGCCAGCAGCCGTACAGCGGGGGGGCCAGTGGATACGCAGTATTTT,CASSRTAGGPVDTQYF,TRBD2,TRBJ2-3,TRBV3-1/TRBV3-2,few
TGCGCCAGCAGCTACCCAGACTCTGGAAACACCATATATTTT,CASSYPDSGNTIYF,NA,TRBJ1-3,TRBV5-1,NA
TGTGCCAGCAGCTTAAGTATGACAGGGGTCGGGGAGCTGTTTTTT,CASSLSMTGVGELFF,TRBD1,TRBJ2-2,TRBV7-2,NA
TGTGCCAGCAGTTACCGGGCAGGGGACACTGAAGCTTTCTTT,CASSYRAGDTEAFF,NA,TRBJ1-1,TRBV6-5,NA
TGTGCCAGCAGCCCCAGCGGGAGTTCAGAGACCCAGTACTTC,CASSPSGSSETQYF,TRBD2,TRBJ2-5,TRBV5-5,NA
TGTGCCAGCAGTTATTCGAATATTGGGGGGTCGAACTATGGCTACACCTTC,CASSYSNIGGSNYGYTF,NA,TRBJ1-2,TRBV6-9,NA
TGTGCCAGCAGCGAAAGACAGGTGTTGGATGGCTACACCTTC,CASSERQVLDGYTF,NA,TRBJ1-2,TRBV7-8,NA